This T cell receptor beta chain was sequenced during a study of blood T cell repertoires in COVID-19. At the level of the study: Spain, Italy and the United States supplied samples that represented acute and convalescent COVID-19.

This CDR3 is 15 amino acids long. Germline assignment: CDR1 MNHNY and CDR2 SVGAGI (reference sequence). Trimming removed 5 bases from V and 3 bases from J; junction bases left unmatched: 7. In the original analysis: It was from reference gene primer amplification that nucleated cell counts were estimated. Profiling relied on immunoSEQ multiplex PCR, and the TCRdb table lists in-frame clones only, not all of them. V, J and clone size were drawn from that table, and D and trimming were deduced from the DNA. Of 100,000 to 150,000 clones in the sample, 75% to 90% were seen once. V usage is TRBV6-6 and J usage is TRBJ2-7; 10 bases align to TRBD1. Specimen: peripheral blood. The receptor was derived from a man between 65 and 85 years old with active or convalescent COVID-19. The CDR3 nucleotides read TGTGCCAGCAGTCAGAAGGACAGGGGGGGCTACGAGCAGTACTTC. It yields the protein CASSQKDRGGYEQYF.